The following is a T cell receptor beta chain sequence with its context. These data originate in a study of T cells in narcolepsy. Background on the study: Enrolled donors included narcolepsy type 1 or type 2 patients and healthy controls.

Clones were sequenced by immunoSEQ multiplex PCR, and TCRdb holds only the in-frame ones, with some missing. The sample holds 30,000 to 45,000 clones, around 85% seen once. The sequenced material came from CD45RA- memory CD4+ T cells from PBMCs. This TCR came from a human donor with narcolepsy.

The CDR3 DNA reads as TGTGCCAGCAGCTTATCGGGGAAGGATGGCTACACCTTC. Encoded protein: CASSLSGKDGYTF. This chain links TRBV7-3 with TRBJ1-2; no definite D call. Trimming shortened V by 2 bases and J by 6 bases, and 10 bases separated the two germline ends. Germline V CDR1 and CDR2: SGHTA, FQGTGA. The CDR3 sequence is 13 residues long.